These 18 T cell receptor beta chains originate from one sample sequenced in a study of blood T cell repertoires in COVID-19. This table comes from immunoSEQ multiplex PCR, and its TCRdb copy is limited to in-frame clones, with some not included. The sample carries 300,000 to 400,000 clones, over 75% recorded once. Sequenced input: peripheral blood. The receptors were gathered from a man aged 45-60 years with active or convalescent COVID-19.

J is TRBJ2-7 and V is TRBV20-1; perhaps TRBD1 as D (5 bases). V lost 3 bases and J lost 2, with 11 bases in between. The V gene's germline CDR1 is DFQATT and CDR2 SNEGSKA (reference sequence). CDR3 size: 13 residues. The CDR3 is CSASSRAAYEQYF. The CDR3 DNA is TGCAGTGCTAGTTCCAGGGCCGCCTACGAGCAGTACTTC.

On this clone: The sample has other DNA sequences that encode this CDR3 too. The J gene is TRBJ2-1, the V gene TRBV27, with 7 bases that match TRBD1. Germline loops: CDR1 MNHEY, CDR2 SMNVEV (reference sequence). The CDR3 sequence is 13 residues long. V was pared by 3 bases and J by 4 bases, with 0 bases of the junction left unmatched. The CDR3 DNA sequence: TGTGCCAGCAGTTTGACAGGGTACAATGAGCAGTTCTTC. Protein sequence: CASSLTGYNEQFF.

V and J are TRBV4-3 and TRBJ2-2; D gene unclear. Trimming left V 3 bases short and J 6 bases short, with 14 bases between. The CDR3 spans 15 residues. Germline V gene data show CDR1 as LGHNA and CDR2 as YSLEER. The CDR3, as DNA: TGCGCCAGCAGCCAGCCTTCACGAGACTCCGGGGAGCTGTTTTTT. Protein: CASSQPSRDSGELFF.

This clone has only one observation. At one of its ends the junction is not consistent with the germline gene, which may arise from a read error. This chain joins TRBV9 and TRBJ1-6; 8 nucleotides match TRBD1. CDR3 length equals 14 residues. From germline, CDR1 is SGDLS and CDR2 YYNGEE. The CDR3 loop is CASSVTGANSPLHF. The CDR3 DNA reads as TGTGCCAGCAGCGTGACAGGGGCCAATTCGCCCCTCCACTTT.

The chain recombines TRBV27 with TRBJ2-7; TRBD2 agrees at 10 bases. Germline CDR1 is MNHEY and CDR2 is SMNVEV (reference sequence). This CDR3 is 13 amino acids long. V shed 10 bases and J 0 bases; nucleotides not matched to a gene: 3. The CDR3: CATRTSGSYEQYF. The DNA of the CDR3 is TGTGCCACTCGGACTAGCGGCTCCTACGAGCAGTACTTC.

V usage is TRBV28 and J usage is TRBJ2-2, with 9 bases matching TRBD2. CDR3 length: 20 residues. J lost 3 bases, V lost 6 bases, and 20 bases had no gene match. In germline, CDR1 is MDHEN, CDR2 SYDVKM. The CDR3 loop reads CASRLEGSRGEREDTGELFF. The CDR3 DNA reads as TGTGCCAGCAGACTCGAGGGGTCGAGAGGCGAGCGGGAGGACACCGGGGAGCTGTTTTTT.

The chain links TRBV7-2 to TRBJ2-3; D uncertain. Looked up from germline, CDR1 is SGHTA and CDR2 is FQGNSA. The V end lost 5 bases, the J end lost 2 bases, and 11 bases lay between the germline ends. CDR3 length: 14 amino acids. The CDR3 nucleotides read TGTGCCAGCAGCCTTTCGGGTTTCACAGATACGCAGTATTTT. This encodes CASSLSGFTDTQYF.

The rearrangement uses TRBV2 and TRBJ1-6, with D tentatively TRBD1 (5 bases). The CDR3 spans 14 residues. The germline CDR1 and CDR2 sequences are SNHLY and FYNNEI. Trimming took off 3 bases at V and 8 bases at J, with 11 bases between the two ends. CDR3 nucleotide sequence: TGTGCCAGCAGTGAGGGGGGGGTAGATTCACCCCTCCACTTT. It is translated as CASSEGGVDSPLHF.

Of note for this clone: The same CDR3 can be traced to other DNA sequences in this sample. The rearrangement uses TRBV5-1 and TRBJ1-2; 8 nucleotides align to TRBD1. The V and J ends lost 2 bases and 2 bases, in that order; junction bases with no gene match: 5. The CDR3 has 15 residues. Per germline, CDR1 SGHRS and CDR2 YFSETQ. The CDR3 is CASSLGQGANYGYTF. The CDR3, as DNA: TGCGCCAGCAGCTTAGGACAGGGCGCAAACTATGGCTACACCTTC.

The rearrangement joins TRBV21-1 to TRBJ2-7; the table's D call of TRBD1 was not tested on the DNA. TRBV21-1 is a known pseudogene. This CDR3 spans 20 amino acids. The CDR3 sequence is CASSKDDRTGQGFSQYEQYF. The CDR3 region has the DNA TGTGCCAGCAGCAAAGACGATCGCACTGGACAGGGGTTTTCTCAATACGAGCAGTACTTC.

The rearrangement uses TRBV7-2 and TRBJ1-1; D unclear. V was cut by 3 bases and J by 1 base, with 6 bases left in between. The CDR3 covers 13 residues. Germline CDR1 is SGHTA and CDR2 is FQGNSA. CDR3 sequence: CASSLEENTEAFF. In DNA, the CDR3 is TGTGCCAGCAGCTTGGAGGAGAACACTGAAGCTTTCTTT.

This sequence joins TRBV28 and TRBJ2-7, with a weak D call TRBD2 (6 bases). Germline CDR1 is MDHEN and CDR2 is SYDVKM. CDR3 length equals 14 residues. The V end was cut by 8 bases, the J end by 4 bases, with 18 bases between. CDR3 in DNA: TGTGCCAGCCTTCAAACCGGGGGTTATTACGAGCAGTACTTC. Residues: CASLQTGGYYEQYF.

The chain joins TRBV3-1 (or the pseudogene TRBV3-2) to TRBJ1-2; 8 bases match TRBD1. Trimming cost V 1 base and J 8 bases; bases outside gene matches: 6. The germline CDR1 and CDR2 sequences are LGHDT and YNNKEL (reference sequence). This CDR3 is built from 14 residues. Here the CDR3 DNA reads TGTGCCAGCAGCCAAGGAGGACAGGGAGGCGGCTACACCTTC. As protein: CASSQGGQGGGYTF.

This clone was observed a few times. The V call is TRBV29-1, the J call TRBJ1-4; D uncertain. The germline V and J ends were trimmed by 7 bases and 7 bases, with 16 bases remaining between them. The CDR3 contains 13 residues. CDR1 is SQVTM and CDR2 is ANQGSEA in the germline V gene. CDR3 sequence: CSAETRVGEKLFF. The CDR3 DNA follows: TGCAGCGCTGAGACCCGGGTCGGTGAAAAACTGTTTTTT.

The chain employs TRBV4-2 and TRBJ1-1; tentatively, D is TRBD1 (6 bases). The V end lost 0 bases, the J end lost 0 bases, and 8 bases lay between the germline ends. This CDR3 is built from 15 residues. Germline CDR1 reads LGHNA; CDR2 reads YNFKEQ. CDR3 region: CASSQEWTVNTEAFF. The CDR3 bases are TGTGCCAGCAGCCAAGAATGGACAGTGAACACTGAAGCTTTCTTT.

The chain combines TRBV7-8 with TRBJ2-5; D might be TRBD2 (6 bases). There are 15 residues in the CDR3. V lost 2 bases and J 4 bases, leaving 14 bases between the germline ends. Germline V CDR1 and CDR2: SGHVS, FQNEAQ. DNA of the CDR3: TGTGCCAGCAGCTTAATGTGGAGGGCGGGAGAGACCCAGTACTTC. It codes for CASSLMWRAGETQYF.

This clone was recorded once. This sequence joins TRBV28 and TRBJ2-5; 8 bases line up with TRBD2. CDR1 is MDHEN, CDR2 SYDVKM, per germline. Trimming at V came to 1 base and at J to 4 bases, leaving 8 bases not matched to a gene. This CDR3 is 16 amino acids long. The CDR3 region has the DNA TGTGCCAGCAGTTTATCGGGGGGGCGAGCGGGAGAGACCCAGTACTTC. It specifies CASSLSGGRAGETQYF. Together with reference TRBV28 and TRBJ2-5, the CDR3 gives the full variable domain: DVKVTQSSRYLVKRTGEKVFLECVQDMDHENMFWYRQDPGLGLRLIYFSYDVKMKEKGDIPEGYSVSREKKERFSLILESASTNQTSMYLCASSLSGGRAGETQYFGPGTRLLVL.

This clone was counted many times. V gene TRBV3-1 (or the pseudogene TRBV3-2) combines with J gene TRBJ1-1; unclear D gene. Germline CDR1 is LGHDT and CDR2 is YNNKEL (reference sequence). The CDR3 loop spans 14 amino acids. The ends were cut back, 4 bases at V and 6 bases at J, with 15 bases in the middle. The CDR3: CASSRHLGESEAFF. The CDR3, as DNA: TGTGCCAGCAGCCGGCACCTTGGGGAGTCTGAAGCTTTCTTT.